This T cell receptor (beta chain) originates from a study of cytomegalovirus exposure and HLA in healthy donors. Amplification used 60 Vbeta primers and 13 Jbeta primers. Some clones are missing from TCRdb's copy, which holds only in-frame ones; the method was immunoSEQ multiplex PCR. The top ten clones hold around 2% of a sample with fewer than 250,000 clones, almost 80% of them seen once. The CDR3 sequence is 15 residues long. This clonotype originated in a man aged 18 to 30 in good health and CMV-seronegative. Specimen: PBMCs. This chain joins TRBV21-1 and TRBJ2-5; no DNA check was done on the table's D call, TRBD1. TRBV21-1 represents a pseudogene. DNA of the CDR3: TGTGCCAGCAGCAAAAAGGGACAGGGTGGAGAGACCCAGTACTTC. Translation gives CASSKKGQGGETQYF.